A selection of T cell receptor beta chains follows, all from one sample in a study of human T cells and chemical hapten exposure. In TCRdb, the RACE reads were re-called with MiXCR into one record per CDR3 protein. Here the sample spans roughly 260,000 distinct CDR3 sequences, 7.5% to 10% being singletons. This sample comprised whole blood, obtained in connection with sensitization to the hapten diphenylcyclopropenone (DPC). The receptors derive from a middle-aged woman with alopecia areata. Some clones in this sample may be carry-over from other donors' samples. CDR3s include the opening cysteine and the closing phenylalanine or tryptophan. The D gene is left open where the match is weak. The size field is filled for only some rows; it gives once, few, many or a size class.

V gene	CDR3 length	D gene	J gene	clone size	CDR3 DNA	CDR3 protein
TRBV29-1	15	TRBD1	TRBJ1-5	few	TGCAGCCCGAAGACAGGGGGTGATAGCAATCAGCCCCAGCATTTT	CSPKTGGDSNQPQHF
TRBV28	11	NA	TRBJ2-7	few	TGTGCCAGTCTACAGGGAAACGAGCAGTACTTC	CASLQGNEQYF
TRBV5-1	17	NA	TRBJ2-5	NA	TGCGCCAGCAGCTTGGTACCAGGCGCAAGACCTCAAGAGACCCAGTACTTC	CASSLVPGARPQETQYF
TRBV12-3/TRBV12-4	14	NA	TRBJ1-4	NA	TGTGCCAGCAGTTTAGCAGGGGACAATGAAAAACTGTTTTTT	CASSLAGDNEKLFF
TRBV27	13	NA	TRBJ2-7	few	TGTGCCAGCAGTAAGGAGCCGGCCTACGAGCAGTACTTC	CASSKEPAYEQYF
TRBV5-6	15	NA	TRBJ1-5	many	TGTGCCAGCAGCAAAGGGGGTTTTTCCCGGCAGCCCCAGCATTTT	CASSKGGFSRQPQHF
TRBV20-1	16	TRBD1	TRBJ1-4	few	TGCAGTGCTAGGGTATCCCAGGGGGCGCAAGGTGAAAAACTGTTTTTT	CSARVSQGAQGEKLFF
TRBV4-2	15	NA	TRBJ1-5	few	TGTGCCAGCAGCCAAGATAGTGAAGGGAATCAGCCCCAGCATTTT	CASSQDSEGNQPQHF
TRBV28	12	NA	TRBJ1-2	many	TGTGCCAGCAGTTTAGCTAACTATGGCTACACCTTC	CASSLANYGYTF
TRBV7-9	16	NA	TRBJ1-2	few	TGTGCCGTAAGGGACCAAACAGGTGAAGCTAACTATGGCTACACCTTC	CAVRDQTGEANYGYTF
TRBV20-1	13	NA	TRBJ2-5	NA	TGCAGTGCTAGCGGGGGAGGCCAAGAGACCCAGTACTTC	CSASGGGQETQYF
TRBV6-2/TRBV6-3	13	NA	TRBJ1-2	NA	TGTGCCAGCAGTTACCCAGGGGAGGCCGGCTACACCTTC	CASSYPGEAGYTF
TRBV28	14	TRBD1	TRBJ1-4	many	TGTGCCAGCAGATCGGGACAGTCTCATGAAAAACTGTTTTTT	CASRSGQSHEKLFF
TRBV11-2	15	TRBD1	TRBJ2-1	NA	TGTGCCAGCAGCTTAGGGACAGGGGTATACAATGAGCAGTTCTTC	CASSLGTGVYNEQFF
TRBV27	14	NA	TRBJ2-3	NA	TGTGCCAGCAGTTTCGTGGGGGGAATGGATACGCAGTATTTT	CASSFVGGMDTQYF
TRBV7-2	14	NA	TRBJ2-1	NA	TGTGCCAGCAGCCCTCGGACCCTTTACAATGAGCAGTTCTTC	CASSPRTLYNEQFF
TRBV20-1	16	NA	TRBJ2-1	NA	TGCAGTGCTACACGTCCCGGGAAGTTCGACATGAATGAGCAGTTCTTC	CSATRPGKFDMNEQFF
TRBV6-2/TRBV6-3	19	TRBD2	TRBJ2-1	few	TGTGCCAGCAGTTTCCGACTAGCGGGAGGGCCACAGGCCTACAATGAGCAGTTCTTC	CASSFRLAGGPQAYNEQFF
TRBV27	16	NA	TRBJ2-7	few	TGTGCCAGCAGTTTGAGACTCGGGCGCCTGGGCTACGAGCAGTACTTC	CASSLRLGRLGYEQYF
TRBV7-9	13	TRBD1	TRBJ2-7	NA	TGTGCCAGCAGCTTGCGACAGGGGGGCGAGCAGTACTTC	CASSLRQGGEQYF
TRBV6-5	13	NA	TRBJ1-1	few	TGTGCCAGCAGTTACTCTGCCGGGTCTGAAGCTTTCTTT	CASSYSAGSEAFF